These T cell receptor beta chains were read from a single sample in a study of cytomegalovirus exposure and HLA in healthy donors. The protocol was immunoSEQ multiplex PCR, while the TCRdb copy is restricted to in-frame clones and leaves out a portion. This sample has some 150,000 clones, with approximately 80% found just once. Sequenced input: PBMCs. These receptors were taken from a woman in her thirties or forties in good health and CMV-seropositive. The CDR3 runs from the conserved cysteine through the conserved F or W. A D gene is named only where the DNA matches it firmly. Clone size is not always given. Where it is, it says once, few, many or a class for expanded clones.

CDR3 protein: CASSLVAGAETQYF
CDR3 DNA: TGTGCCAGCAGCTTAGTAGCTGGGGCGGAGACCCAGTACTTC
D gene: .
clone size: .
V gene: TRBV7-6
J gene: TRBJ2-5

CDR3 protein: CASSSRWSSSYEQYF
CDR3 DNA: TGTGCCAGCAGTTCAAGATGGTCGAGCTCCTACGAGCAGTACTTC
D gene: .
clone size: .
V gene: TRBV27
J gene: TRBJ2-7

CDR3 protein: CASSVALANEQFF
CDR3 DNA: TGTGCCAGCAGCGTAGCGCTAGCCAATGAGCAGTTCTTC
D gene: .
clone size: once
V gene: TRBV9
J gene: TRBJ2-1

CDR3 protein: CASIPGGAIFNQPQHF
CDR3 DNA: TGTGCCAGCATTCCTGGAGGTGCGATCTTCAATCAGCCCCAGCATTTT
D gene: .
clone size: .
V gene: TRBV28
J gene: TRBJ1-5

CDR3 protein: CASSDRSGVYEQYF
CDR3 DNA: TGCGCCAGCAGCGACCGATCAGGGGTCTACGAGCAGTACTTC
D gene: .
clone size: .
V gene: TRBV5-1
J gene: TRBJ2-7

CDR3 protein: CASSLQLGELFF
CDR3 DNA: TGTGCCAGCAGCTTACAGCTCGGGGAGCTGTTTTTT
D gene: .
clone size: .
V gene: TRBV9
J gene: TRBJ2-2

CDR3 protein: CASTDGQGAYEQYF
CDR3 DNA: TGTGCCAGCACCGACGGACAGGGGGCTTACGAGCAGTACTTC
D gene: TRBD1
clone size: .
V gene: TRBV28
J gene: TRBJ2-7

CDR3 protein: CSSSLEGTGGGRAFF
CDR3 DNA: TGTTCCAGCAGCTTAGAGGGGACAGGGGGTGGAAGAGCTTTCTTT
D gene: TRBD1
clone size: .
V gene: TRBV7-9
J gene: TRBJ1-1

CDR3 protein: CASRGQMNTEAFF
CDR3 DNA: TGTGCCAGCAGGGGACAGATGAACACTGAAGCTTTCTTT
D gene: TRBD1
clone size: .
V gene: TRBV28
J gene: TRBJ1-1

CDR3 protein: CAISVQGTNNEQFF
CDR3 DNA: TGTGCCATCAGTGTTCAGGGGACTAACAATGAGCAGTTCTTC
D gene: .
clone size: .
V gene: TRBV10-3
J gene: TRBJ2-1

CDR3 protein: CASSLSLAGGVGEQYF
CDR3 DNA: TGTGCCAGCAGCCTCTCCCTAGCGGGAGGTGTAGGCGAGCAGTACTTC
D gene: TRBD2
clone size: .
V gene: TRBV4-2
J gene: TRBJ2-7

CDR3 protein: CSARGREQYF
CDR3 DNA: TGCAGTGCTAGAGGGCGGGAACAGTACTTC
D gene: .
clone size: few
V gene: TRBV20-1
J gene: TRBJ2-7

CDR3 protein: CASSLGGGSTYEQYF
CDR3 DNA: TGTGCCAGCAGCTTAGGAGGCGGATCTACCTACGAGCAGTACTTC
D gene: .
clone size: .
V gene: TRBV5-4
J gene: TRBJ2-7

CDR3 protein: CASSQGTTDTEAFF
CDR3 DNA: TGCGCCAGCAGCCAGGGGACTACCGACACTGAAGCTTTCTTT
D gene: .
clone size: .
V gene: TRBV5-1
J gene: TRBJ1-1

CDR3 protein: CASSSVSEQYF
CDR3 DNA: TGTGCCAGCAGCTCGGTCTCGGAGCAGTACTTC
D gene: .
clone size: once
V gene: TRBV28
J gene: TRBJ2-7